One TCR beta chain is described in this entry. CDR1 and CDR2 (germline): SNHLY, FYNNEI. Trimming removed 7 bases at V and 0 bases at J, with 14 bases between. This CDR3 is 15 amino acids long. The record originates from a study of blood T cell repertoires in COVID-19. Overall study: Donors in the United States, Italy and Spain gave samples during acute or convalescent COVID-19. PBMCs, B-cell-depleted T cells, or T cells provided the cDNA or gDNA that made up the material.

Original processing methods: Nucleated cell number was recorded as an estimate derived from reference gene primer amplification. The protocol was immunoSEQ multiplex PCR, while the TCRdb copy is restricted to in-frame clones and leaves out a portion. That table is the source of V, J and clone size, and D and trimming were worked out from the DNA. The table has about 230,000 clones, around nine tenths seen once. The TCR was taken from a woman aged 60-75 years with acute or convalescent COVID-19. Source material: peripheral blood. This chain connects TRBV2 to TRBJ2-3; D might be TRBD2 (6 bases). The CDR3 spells CASKFQAGSTDTQYF. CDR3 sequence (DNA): TGTGCCAGCAAATTCCAAGCGGGCAGCACAGATACGCAGTATTTT.